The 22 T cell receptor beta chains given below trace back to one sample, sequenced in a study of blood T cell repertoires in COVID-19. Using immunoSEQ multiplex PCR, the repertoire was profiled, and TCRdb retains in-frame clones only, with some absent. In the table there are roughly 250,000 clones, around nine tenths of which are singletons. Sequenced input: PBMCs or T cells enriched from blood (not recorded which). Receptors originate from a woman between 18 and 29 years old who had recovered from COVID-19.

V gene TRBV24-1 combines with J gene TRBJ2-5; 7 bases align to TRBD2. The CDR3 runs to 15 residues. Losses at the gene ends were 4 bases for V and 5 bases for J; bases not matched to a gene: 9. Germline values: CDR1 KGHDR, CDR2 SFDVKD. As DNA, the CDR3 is TGTGCCACCAGTGACACCGGGGGGAGCGGGGAGACCCAGTACTTC. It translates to CATSDTGGSGETQYF.

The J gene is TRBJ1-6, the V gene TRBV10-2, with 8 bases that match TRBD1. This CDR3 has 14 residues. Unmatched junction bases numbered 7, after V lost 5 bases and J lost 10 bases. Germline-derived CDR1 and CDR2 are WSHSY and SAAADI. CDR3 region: CASSPDRVRSPLHF. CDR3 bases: TGCGCCAGCAGTCCGGACAGGGTGAGATCACCCCTCCACTTT.

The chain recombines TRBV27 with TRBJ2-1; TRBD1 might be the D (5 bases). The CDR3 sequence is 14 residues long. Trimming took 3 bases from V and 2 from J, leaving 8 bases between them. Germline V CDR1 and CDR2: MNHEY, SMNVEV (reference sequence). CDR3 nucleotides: TGTGCCAGCAGTTTGAAGGGGACCTACAATGAGCAGTTCTTC. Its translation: CASSLKGTYNEQFF.

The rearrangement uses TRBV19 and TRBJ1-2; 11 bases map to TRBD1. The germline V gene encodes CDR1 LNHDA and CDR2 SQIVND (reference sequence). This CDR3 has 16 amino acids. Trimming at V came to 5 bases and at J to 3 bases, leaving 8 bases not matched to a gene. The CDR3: CASSFRTGGAYYGYTF. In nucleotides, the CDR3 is TGTGCCAGTAGTTTCCGGACAGGGGGCGCTTACTATGGCTACACCTTC.

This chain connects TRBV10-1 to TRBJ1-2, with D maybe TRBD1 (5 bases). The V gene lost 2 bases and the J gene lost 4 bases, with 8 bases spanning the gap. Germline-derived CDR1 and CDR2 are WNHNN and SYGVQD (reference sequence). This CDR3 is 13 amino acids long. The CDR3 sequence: CASSETGSYGYTF. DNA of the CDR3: TGCGCCAGCAGTGAGACAGGAAGCTATGGCTACACCTTC.

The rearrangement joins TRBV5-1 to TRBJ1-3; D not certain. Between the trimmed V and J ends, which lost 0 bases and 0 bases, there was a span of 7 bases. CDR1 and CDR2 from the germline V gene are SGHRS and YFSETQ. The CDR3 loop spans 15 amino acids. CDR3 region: CASSLDRSSGNTIYF. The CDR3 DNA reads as TGCGCCAGCAGCTTGGATAGGAGCTCTGGAAACACCATATATTTT. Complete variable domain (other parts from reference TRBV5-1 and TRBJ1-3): KAGVTQTPRYLIKTRGQQVTLSCSPISGHRSVSWYQQTPGQGLQFLFEYFSETQRNKGNFPGRFSGRQFSNSRSEMNVSTLELGDSALYLCASSLDRSSGNTIYFGEGSWLTVV.

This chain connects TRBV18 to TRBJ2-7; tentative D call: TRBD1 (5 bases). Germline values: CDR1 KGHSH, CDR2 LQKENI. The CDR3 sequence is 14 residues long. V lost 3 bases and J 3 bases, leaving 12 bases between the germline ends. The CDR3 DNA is TGTGCCAGCTCACCCAACCCAGACAGCTACGAGCAGTACTTC. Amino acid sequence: CASSPNPDSYEQYF.

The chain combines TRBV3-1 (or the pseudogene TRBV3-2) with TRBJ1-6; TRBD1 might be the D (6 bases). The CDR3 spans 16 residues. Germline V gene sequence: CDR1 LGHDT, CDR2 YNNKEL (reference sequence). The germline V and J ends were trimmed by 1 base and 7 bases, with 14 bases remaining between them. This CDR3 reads CASSQGPGTLNSPLHF. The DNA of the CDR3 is TGTGCCAGCAGCCAAGGACCCGGGACACTAAATTCACCCCTCCACTTT.

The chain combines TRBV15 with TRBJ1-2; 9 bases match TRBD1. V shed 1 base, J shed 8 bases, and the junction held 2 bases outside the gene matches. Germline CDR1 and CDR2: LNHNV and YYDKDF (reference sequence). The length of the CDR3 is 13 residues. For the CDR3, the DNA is TGTGCCACCAGCAGAGGCACAGGGGGCGGCTACACCTTC. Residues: CATSRGTGGGYTF.

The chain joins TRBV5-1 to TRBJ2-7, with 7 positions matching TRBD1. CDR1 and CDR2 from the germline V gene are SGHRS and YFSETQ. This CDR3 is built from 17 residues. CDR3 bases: TGCGACACGGTCCGTATAGTGCCGGACAGGAGTGGCTACGAGCAGTACTTC. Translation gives CDTVRIVPDRSGYEQYF. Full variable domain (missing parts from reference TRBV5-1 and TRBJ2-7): KAGVTQTPRYLIKTRGQQVTLSCSPISGHRSVSWYQQTPGQGLQFLFEYFSETQRNKGNFPGRFSGRQFSNSRSEMNVSTLELGDSALYLCDTVRIVPDRSGYEQYFGPGTRLTVT.

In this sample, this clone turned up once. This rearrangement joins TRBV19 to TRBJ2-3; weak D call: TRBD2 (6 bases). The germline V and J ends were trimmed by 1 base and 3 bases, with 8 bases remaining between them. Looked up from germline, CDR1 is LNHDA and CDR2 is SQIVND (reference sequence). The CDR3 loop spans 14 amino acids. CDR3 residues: CASSIGRGTDTQYF. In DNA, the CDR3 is TGTGCCAGTAGTATAGGGCGGGGAACAGATACGCAGTATTTT.

The CDR3 bases are TGTGCCAGCAGCGGACTATTTCAAGAGACCCAGTACTTC. Encoded protein: CASSGLFQETQYF. The chain joins TRBV2 to TRBJ2-5; perhaps TRBD2 as D (6 bases). This CDR3 comprises 13 residues. The V and J ends lost 6 bases and 2 bases respectively, with 10 bases between them. Germline values: CDR1 SNHLY, CDR2 FYNNEI.

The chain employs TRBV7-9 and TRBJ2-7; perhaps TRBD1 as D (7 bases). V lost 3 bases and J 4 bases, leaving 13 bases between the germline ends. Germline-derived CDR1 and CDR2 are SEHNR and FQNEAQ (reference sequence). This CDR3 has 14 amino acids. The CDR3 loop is CASSLGRGAYEQYF. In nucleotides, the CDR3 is TGTGCCAGCAGCTTGGGCAGGGGGGCTTACGAGCAGTACTTC.

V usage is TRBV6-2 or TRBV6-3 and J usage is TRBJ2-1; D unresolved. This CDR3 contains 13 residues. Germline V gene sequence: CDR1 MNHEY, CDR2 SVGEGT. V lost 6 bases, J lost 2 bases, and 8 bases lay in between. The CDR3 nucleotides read TGTGCCAGCAGCCCCGACACCTACAATGAGCAGTTCTTC. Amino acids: CASSPDTYNEQFF.

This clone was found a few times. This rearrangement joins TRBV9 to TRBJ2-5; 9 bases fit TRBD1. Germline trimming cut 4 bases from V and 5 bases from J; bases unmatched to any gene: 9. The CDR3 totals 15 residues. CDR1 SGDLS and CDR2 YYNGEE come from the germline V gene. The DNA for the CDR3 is TGTGCCAGCAGCCTCATTGGACAGGGGAGGGAGACCCAGTACTTC. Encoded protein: CASSLIGQGRETQYF. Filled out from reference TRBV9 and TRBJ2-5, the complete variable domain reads DSGVTQTPKHLITATGQRVTLRCSPRSGDLSVYWYQQSLDQGLQFLIQYYNGEERAKGNILERFSAQQFPDLHSELNLSSLELGDSALYFCASSLIGQGRETQYFGPGTRLLVL.

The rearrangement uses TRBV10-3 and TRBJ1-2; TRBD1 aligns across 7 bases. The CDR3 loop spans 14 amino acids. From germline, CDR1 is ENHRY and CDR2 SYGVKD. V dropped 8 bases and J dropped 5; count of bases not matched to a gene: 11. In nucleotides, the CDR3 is TGTGCCATCGGTGCCGGGGCAGGGGGATATGGCTACACCTTC. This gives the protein CAIGAGAGGYGYTF.

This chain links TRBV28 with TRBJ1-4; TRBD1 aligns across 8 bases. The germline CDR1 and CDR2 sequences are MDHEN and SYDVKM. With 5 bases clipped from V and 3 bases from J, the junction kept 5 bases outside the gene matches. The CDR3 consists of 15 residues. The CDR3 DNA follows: TGTGCCAGCAGTGCAGGGGGCTCGGCTAATGAAAAACTGTTTTTT. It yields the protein CASSAGGSANEKLFF.

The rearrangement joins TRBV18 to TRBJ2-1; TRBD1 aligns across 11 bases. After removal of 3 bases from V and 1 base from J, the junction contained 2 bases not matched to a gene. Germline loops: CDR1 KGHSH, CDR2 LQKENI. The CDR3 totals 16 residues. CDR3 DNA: TGTGCCAGCTCACCGCGGGACAGGGGGTCCTACAATGAGCAGTTCTTC. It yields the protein CASSPRDRGSYNEQFF. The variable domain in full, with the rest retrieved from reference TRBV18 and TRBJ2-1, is NAGVMQNPRHLVRRRGQEARLRCSPMKGHSHVYWYRQLPEEGLKFMVYLQKENIIDESGMPKERFSAEFPKEGPSILRIQQVVRGDSAAYFCASSPRDRGSYNEQFFGPGTRLTVL.

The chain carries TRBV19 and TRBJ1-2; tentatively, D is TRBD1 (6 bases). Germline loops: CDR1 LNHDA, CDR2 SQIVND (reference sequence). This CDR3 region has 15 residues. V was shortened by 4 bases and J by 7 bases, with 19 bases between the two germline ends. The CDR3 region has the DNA TGTGCCAGTAGTACCGACAGGAGCCCCCAGATTGGCTACACCTTC. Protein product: CASSTDRSPQIGYTF.

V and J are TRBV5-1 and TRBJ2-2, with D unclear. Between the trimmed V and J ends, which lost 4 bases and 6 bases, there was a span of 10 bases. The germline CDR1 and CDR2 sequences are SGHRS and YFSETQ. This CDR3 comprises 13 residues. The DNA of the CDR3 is TGCGCCAGCAGCAGAGACTTATCCGGGGAGCTGTTTTTT. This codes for CASSRDLSGELFF.

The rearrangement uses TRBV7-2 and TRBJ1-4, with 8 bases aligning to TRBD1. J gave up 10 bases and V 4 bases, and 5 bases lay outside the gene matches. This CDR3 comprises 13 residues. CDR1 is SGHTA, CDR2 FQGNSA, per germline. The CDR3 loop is CASSSQQGVKLFF. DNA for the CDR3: TGTGCCAGCAGCTCCCAACAGGGGGTAAAACTGTTTTTT.

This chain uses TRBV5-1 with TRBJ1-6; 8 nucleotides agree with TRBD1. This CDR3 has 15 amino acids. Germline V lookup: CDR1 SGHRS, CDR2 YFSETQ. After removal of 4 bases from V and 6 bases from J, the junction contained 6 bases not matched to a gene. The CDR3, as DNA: TGCGCCAGCAGCATAGACAGGGGAAGTAATTCACCCCTCCACTTT. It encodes CASSIDRGSNSPLHF. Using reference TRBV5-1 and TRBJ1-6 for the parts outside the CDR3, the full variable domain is KAGVTQTPRYLIKTRGQQVTLSCSPISGHRSVSWYQQTPGQGLQFLFEYFSETQRNKGNFPGRFSGRQFSNSRSEMNVSTLELGDSALYLCASSIDRGSNSPLHFGNGTRLTVT.